The sequence of this TCR beta chain was determined in a study of T cells in Graves' hyperthyroidism and ophthalmopathy. Study-wide findings and caveats: Most clonotypes that expanded in the thyroid above 0.001 also showed up in blood. Median prediction lead before ophthalmopathy onset was around seven months with the model. Separation of ophthalmopathy from stable hyperthyroidism was achieved by a 13 V-J model.

This clonotype was seen at least ten times. What it binds is unknown. RNA transcripts served as the template for amplifying TCR beta CDR3 regions. TCR CDR3 regions were first amplified by RT-PCR with HTBI primers. TCRdb used MiXCR to reprocess the multiplex PCR reads, holding one entry per CDR3 protein. Of some 570,000 distinct CDR3 sequences in the sample, about a sixth are singletons; the top ten hold approximately 15%. Uncontrolled infection, other autoimmune disease, pregnancy or lactation led to exclusion. The sequencing input was blood. The source is a woman aged 18-29 years with Graves' ophthalmopathy.

The CDR3 region has the DNA TGTGCCAGCACCAAGGGACAGGGTCTTTTCGAAGCTTTCTTT. Translated: CASTKGQGLFEAFF. V usage is TRBV27 and J usage is TRBJ1-1; 9 positions match TRBD1. CDR1 MNHEY and CDR2 SMNVEV come from the germline V gene (reference sequence). With 7 bases clipped from V and 8 bases from J, the junction kept 11 bases outside the gene matches. The CDR3 sequence is 14 residues long.